The following is a TCR beta chain sequence with its context. The table came from immunoSEQ multiplex PCR; TCRdb's copy has only in-frame clones and leaves some out. The repertoire holds tens of thousands of clones, 82% seen once, with about 17% in the top ten. The source of the sample is a study of blood T cell repertoires in COVID-19. Study-wide background: The United States, Italy and Spain were the sources of the acute and convalescent COVID-19 samples.

Germline CDR1 LNHDA, CDR2 SQIVND (reference sequence). CDR3 size: 14 residues. Trimming pared 3 bases from V and 7 bases from J, leaving 15 bases between. The V call is TRBV19, the J call TRBJ1-1, with D maybe TRBD1 (5 bases). Sequenced: peripheral blood. This TCR was recovered from a human donor in a cohort sampled during active COVID-19. The CDR3 loop is CASSMGTLESEAFF. CDR3 DNA: TGTGCCAGTAGTATGGGGACTCTAGAGAGTGAAGCTTTCTTT.